The next 18 T cell receptor beta chains were all read from a single sample in a study of CD8 T cells in Susac syndrome (dated by TCRdb to the late 2010s). The library came from the immunoSEQ multiplex PCR assay. RNA was extracted using the RNeasy kit, and roughly 0.5 to 1 ug of the RNA was reverse transcribed with random hexamers. TCRdb reran the public reads through fastp at Q25 and MiXCR, keeping productive beta chains. Rows with one shared CDR3 protein collapse into an entry with the most common genes and DNA. Here the sample has about 240,000 distinct CDR3 sequences; 90% to 97% occur a single time. The top ten hold 0.095% to 0.12% of the sample. Material: CD4+ T cells from PBMCs. These TCRs come from a human donor with Susac syndrome.

J is TRBJ1-2 and V is TRBV30; a weak D match, TRBD1 (5 bases). Germline CDR1 and CDR2: GTSNPN and SVGIG (reference sequence). Trimming took 0 bases from V and 7 from J, leaving 15 bases between them. The CDR3 runs to 14 residues. CDR3 nucleotide sequence: TGTGCCTGGAGTGTACGTGCCGGGGCCCTTGGCTACACCTTC. This encodes CAWSVRAGALGYTF.

This rearrangement joins TRBV2 to TRBJ2-2, with D perhaps matching TRBD2 (6 bases). Germline CDR1 and CDR2: SNHLY and FYNNEI. This CDR3 region has 14 residues. Between the trimmed V and J ends, which lost 6 bases and 6 bases, there was a span of 14 bases. CDR3 in amino acids: CASSVVEGSGELFF. The CDR3 nucleotides read TGTGCCAGCAGCGTCGTGGAGGGGTCCGGGGAGCTGTTTTTT.

V and J are TRBV7-8 and TRBJ2-3, with no clear D. Germline assignment: CDR1 SGHVS and CDR2 FQNEAQ. Deletions cut 5 bases from V and 3 bases from J, with 12 bases between. CDR3 length equals 14 residues. In DNA, the CDR3 is TGTGCCAGCAGCATTATAGGGTCGACAGATACGCAGTATTTT. Amino acids: CASSIIGSTDTQYF.

The gene calls are TRBV27 and TRBJ1-1; D gene unclear. Trimming took 2 bases from V and 4 from J, leaving 23 bases between them. CDR3 size: 18 residues. Germline-derived CDR1 and CDR2 are MNHEY and SMNVEV (reference sequence). CDR3: CASSLNGGYSRRVTEAFF. The CDR3 DNA sequence: TGTGCCAGCAGTTTAAATGGAGGGTACAGCCGGCGGGTCACTGAAGCTTTCTTT.

CDR3 bases: TGCGCCAGCAGCTTGGTAATTCACAGCTATGGCTACACCTTC. This sequence encodes CASSLVIHSYGYTF. This rearrangement joins TRBV5-1 to TRBJ1-2; D ambiguous. Looked up from germline, CDR1 is SGHRS and CDR2 is YFSETQ. The V gene lost 0 bases and the J gene lost 4 bases, with 10 bases spanning the gap. The CDR3 is 14 amino acids.

This chain connects TRBV28 to TRBJ2-2, with 14 bases identical to TRBD2. CDR3 length: 19 residues. The J segment lost 4 bases and the V segment lost 3 bases, leaving 10 bases of the junction unmatched. Germline lookup yields CDR1 MDHEN and CDR2 SYDVKM. CDR3 region: CASSFPGLAGVTTTGELFF. The CDR3 bases are TGTGCCAGCAGTTTCCCGGGACTAGCGGGAGTGACGACCACCGGGGAGCTGTTTTTT.

J is TRBJ2-7 and V is TRBV25-1; TRBD1 aligns across 9 bases. With V trimmed by 3 bases and J by 3 bases, 3 bases remained unmatched. Germline lookup yields CDR1 MGHDK and CDR2 SYGVNS. The CDR3 loop spans 14 amino acids. CDR3 residues: CASSEGQGIYEQYF. Here the CDR3 DNA reads TGTGCCAGCAGTGAGGGACAGGGAATCTACGAGCAGTACTTC.

In its sample, this clonotype was seen once. The gene calls are TRBV5-6 and TRBJ1-1, with 7 nucleotides matching TRBD1. Trimming cost V 3 bases and J 0 bases; bases outside gene matches: 14. Germline CDR1 is SGHDT and CDR2 is YYEEEE. The CDR3 runs 18 residues. In DNA form, the CDR3 reads TGTGCCAGCAGCTCGCACCTTGGGCACAGGGGCATGAACACTGAAGCTTTCTTT. It codes for CASSSHLGHRGMNTEAFF.

This clonotype was detected once. This chain joins TRBV30 and TRBJ1-5; D uncertain. CDR1 GTSNPN and CDR2 SVGIG come from the germline V gene (reference sequence). This CDR3 contains 13 residues. V shed 1 base and J shed 3 bases, with 7 bases lying between them. The CDR3 is CAWSEGLNQPQHF. DNA of the CDR3: TGTGCCTGGAGTGAAGGTCTCAATCAGCCCCAGCATTTT.

The rearrangement joins TRBV2 to TRBJ2-4; TRBD2 matches at 12 bases. Germline V lookup: CDR1 SNHLY, CDR2 FYNNEI. Germline trimming cut 5 bases from V and 6 bases from J; bases unmatched to any gene: 2. This CDR3 region has 14 residues. The CDR3 coding sequence is TGTGCCAGCAGTCCTAGCGGGAGGGGAAACATTCAGTACTTC. Protein sequence: CASSPSGRGNIQYF.

The chain recombines TRBV7-9 with TRBJ2-7; D remains ambiguous. V was pared by 3 bases and J by 3 bases, with 6 bases between. This CDR3 is 12 amino acids long. Germline loops: CDR1 SEHNR, CDR2 FQNEAQ (reference sequence). CDR3 sequence reads: CASSFKNYEQYF. DNA for the CDR3: TGTGCCAGCAGCTTCAAAAACTACGAGCAGTACTTC.

This clonotype was seen a single time. The chain couples TRBV24-1 to TRBJ2-1; 9 bases are a match to TRBD2. Looked up from germline, CDR1 is KGHDR and CDR2 is SFDVKD. V was clipped by 4 bases and J by 10 bases; unmatched bases: 7. The CDR3 spans 14 residues. The CDR3 loop reads CATSDWTSVREQFF. DNA of the CDR3: TGTGCCACCAGTGACTGGACTAGCGTTCGGGAGCAGTTCTTC.

V usage is TRBV30 and J usage is TRBJ2-7; TRBD2 is a possible D gene (7 bases). V was shortened by 6 bases and J by 7 bases, with 22 bases between the two germline ends. Germline values: CDR1 GTSNPN, CDR2 SVGIG (reference sequence). This CDR3 region has 14 residues. CDR3 amino acids: CACAADPGGEEQYF. CDR3 sequence (DNA): TGTGCCTGCGCGGCGGACCCGGGGGGCGAAGAGCAGTACTTC. The full variable domain, rest sourced from reference TRBV30 and TRBJ2-7, is SQTIHQWPATLVQPVGSPLSLECTVEGTSNPNLYWYRQAAGRGLQLLFYSVGIGQISSEVPQNLSASRPQDRQFILSSKKLLLSDSGFYLCACAADPGGEEQYFGPGTRLTVT.

The CDR3 bases are TGCAGCGTTGAGGCGGGAACACCCTCCTACAATGAGCAGTTCTTC. Translation: CSVEAGTPSYNEQFF. The V gene is TRBV29-1, the J gene TRBJ2-1, with a tentative D call TRBD2 (6 bases). The CDR3 contains 15 residues. Germline V CDR1 and CDR2: SQVTM, ANQGSEA. Trimming removed 3 bases at V and 0 bases at J, with 12 bases between.

The genes are TRBV18 and TRBJ1-1, with unresolved D. Germline V gene data show CDR1 as KGHSH and CDR2 as LQKENI. Trimming removed 1 base from V and 1 base from J, with 10 bases in between. The CDR3 totals 15 residues. As DNA, the CDR3 is TGTGCCAGCTCACCACGCACAGCGGGGAACACTGAAGCTTTCTTT. This gives the protein CASSPRTAGNTEAFF.

The genes are TRBV6-1 and TRBJ1-2, with D possibly being TRBD1 (6 bases). The V gene's germline CDR1 is MNHNS and CDR2 SASEGT. The CDR3 runs 21 residues. V was clipped by 6 bases and J by 2 bases, with 34 bases between them. CDR3 bases: TGTGCCAGCAGCGCTCCGATCATCGGGACACTCAACTTGGGGGGGAACTATGGCTACACCTTC. The encoded protein is CASSAPIIGTLNLGGNYGYTF.

This chain links TRBV20-1 with TRBJ2-4; D is uncertain. Germline V lookup: CDR1 DFQATT, CDR2 SNEGSKA (reference sequence). V was trimmed by 3 bases and J by 4 bases, leaving 19 bases between them. The CDR3 length is 16 residues. The CDR3: CSARGPNLGSKNIQYF. In DNA form, the CDR3 reads TGCAGTGCTAGGGGTCCGAATCTAGGCTCTAAAAACATTCAGTACTTC.

The chain recombines TRBV7-9 with TRBJ1-2; D is unclear. Trimming cost V 5 bases and J 4 bases, with 8 bases left between them. This CDR3 is built from 12 residues. Germline V gene sequence: CDR1 SEHNR, CDR2 FQNEAQ (reference sequence). The CDR3 bases are TGTGCCAGCAGCCGGAACGTCTATGGCTACACCTTC. This encodes CASSRNVYGYTF.